This is a list of T cell receptor beta chains from one sample in a study of blood T cells in healthy people across ages. TCRdb used MiXCR to reprocess the 5' RACE reads, holding one entry per CDR3 protein. The sample holds roughly 1,800,000 distinct CDR3 sequences, less than 50% seen once. Sequences were obtained from blood. These receptors originate from a middle-aged woman in good health. The CDR3 runs from the conserved cysteine through the conserved F or W. The order of the fields is CDR3 DNA, CDR3 protein, D gene, clone size, V gene, J gene. The D gene is left open where the match is weak. Not all rows give a size; the values are once, few, many and, for expanded clones, a class.

TGCGCCAGCAGCCCTAGCGGCTGGGCTAGCTATGGCTACACCTTC	CASSPSGWASYGYTF	.	.	TRBV5-1	TRBJ1-2
TGCAGTGCCAGGGGGGCAGGGGAGAATTCACCCCTCCACTTT	CSARGAGENSPLHF	TRBD1	.	TRBV20-1	TRBJ1-6
TGCGCCAGCAGCCCAGGGGATCCCTATAATTCACCCCTCCACTTT	CASSPGDPYNSPLHF	.	.	TRBV4-3	TRBJ1-6
TGTGCCACCAGCAGAGGAGGCAGTAACTATGGCTACACCTTC	CATSRGGSNYGYTF	.	.	TRBV15	TRBJ1-2
TGCAGTGCTAGTGAAGGACAGGGCAACAATGAGCAGTTCTTC	CSASEGQGNNEQFF	TRBD1	.	TRBV20-1	TRBJ2-1
TGTGCCAGCAGTTACTCGGCTAGCAGGGGGGTTTACAATGAGCAGTTCTTC	CASSYSASRGVYNEQFF	.	.	TRBV6-2/TRBV6-3	TRBJ2-1
TGCGCCAGCAGCCAAGCTTACTCTGGGGCCAACGTCCTGACTTTC	CASSQAYSGANVLTF	.	.	TRBV4-1	TRBJ2-6
TGTGCCAGCAGCAACAACAGGGTCGAGACCCAGTACTTC	CASSNNRVETQYF	.	few	TRBV7-9	TRBJ2-5
TGTGCCAGCAGCTTACCGGGGGTTCCCGCCTACGAGCAGTACTTC	CASSLPGVPAYEQYF	.	.	TRBV7-2	TRBJ2-7
TGTGCCAGCAGCTTAGGGGGTCCATTAGGGTTCTTC	CASSLGGPLGFF	.	.	TRBV7-9	TRBJ2-1
TGTGCCACCAGCCATGCGCGAGCAGAGACCCAGTACTTC	CATSHARAETQYF	.	.	TRBV24-1	TRBJ2-5
TGTGCCAGCAGTTATCGGGACTCCGAGCAGTACTTC	CASSYRDSEQYF	.	.	TRBV28	TRBJ2-7
TGTGCCAGCAGTGAAAGGTGGGAGACCCAGTACTTC	CASSERWETQYF	.	.	TRBV25-1	TRBJ2-5
TGTGCCAGCAGCCAATCGGAGGGGGCGACCTACTCTGGGGCCAACGTCCTGACTTTC	CASSQSEGATYSGANVLTF	.	.	TRBV4-2	TRBJ2-6
TGTGCCAGCAGTTGGGGGTCAGGCATGAACACTGAAGCTTTCTTT	CASSWGSGMNTEAFF	.	.	TRBV6-2/TRBV6-3	TRBJ1-1
TGTGCCAGCAGCTTCAGGGACGGAAAACTGTTTTTT	CASSFRDGKLFF	.	few	TRBV7-2	TRBJ1-4
TGTGCCAGCAGCTTGAATCGGGGTGGGCGGGCCCGCACAGATACGCAGTATTTT	CASSLNRGGRARTDTQYF	.	.	TRBV5-6	TRBJ2-3
TGTGCCAGCAGTTCCGGGACTACGGGATACGAGCAGTACTTC	CASSSGTTGYEQYF	TRBD2	.	TRBV2	TRBJ2-7
TGTGCCAGCAGTCCTTACAGGGTTCAGAATTCACCCCTCCACTTT	CASSPYRVQNSPLHF	.	few	TRBV12-3/TRBV12-4	TRBJ1-6
TGTGCCAGCAGCTTAGGCCCAAGGTCCTACGAGCAGTACTTC	CASSLGPRSYEQYF	.	few	TRBV11-2	TRBJ2-7